One and the same sample provided the 10 T cell receptor beta chains below, sequenced in a study of CD8+ T cells in alopecia areata. Reverse transcribed after extraction, RNA yielded cDNA as the sequencing template. Profiling relied on immunoSEQ multiplex PCR, and the TCRdb table lists in-frame clones only, not all of them. Of around 120,000 clones in the sample, about half are singletons; the top ten hold 0.46%. Treatment specified: oral pan-JAK inhibitor, 5-10 mg twice daily. Sequences were derived from CD4+ T cells sorted from blood, sampled at week 4, from a patient treated with tofacitinib. Receptor source: a human donor with alopecia areata.

With respect to this clone: This sample also contains other DNA sequences that code for the same CDR3. The chain couples TRBV29-1 to TRBJ2-1, with D uncertain. This CDR3 spans 12 amino acids. Germline V gene data show CDR1 as SQVTM and CDR2 as ANQGSEA. Trimming removed 4 bases at V and 0 bases at J, with 4 bases between. CDR3 sequence: CSVASSYNEQFF. In DNA, the CDR3 is TGCAGCGTTGCAAGCTCCTACAATGAGCAGTTCTTC.

The chain employs TRBV4-1 and TRBJ2-5; D gene ambiguous. Trimming removed 5 bases at V and 0 bases at J, with 10 bases between. The CDR3 has 14 amino acids. CDR1 is MGHRA, CDR2 YSYEKL, per germline. The CDR3 region is CASSSRPNQETQYF. The CDR3 DNA follows: TGCGCCAGCAGCTCTAGGCCGAACCAAGAGACCCAGTACTTC.

The rearrangement links TRBV29-1 to TRBJ1-5; 7 nucleotides agree with TRBD1. Germline V gene data show CDR1 as SQVTM and CDR2 as ANQGSEA. The CDR3 sequence is 13 residues long. With 6 bases clipped from V and 5 bases from J, the junction kept 7 bases outside the gene matches. In DNA form, the CDR3 reads TGCAGCGTCGCCGGGACAGCCGATCAGCCCCAGCATTTT. This translates into CSVAGTADQPQHF.

There are many counts of this clone. The chain carries TRBV13 and TRBJ1-2; D is unclear. The germline gives CDR1 PRHDT, CDR2 FYEKMQ (reference sequence). CDR3 length equals 12 residues. Trimming shortened V by 3 bases and J by 6 bases, and 8 bases separated the two germline ends. The CDR3 loop reads CASSFPFDGYTF. The DNA of the CDR3 is TGTGCCAGCAGCTTCCCTTTCGATGGCTACACCTTC.

This clone has only a few counts. V and J are TRBV30 and TRBJ2-5; 9 bases match TRBD2. J gave up 4 bases and V 4 bases, and 1 base lay outside the gene matches. The CDR3 length is 12 residues. Germline loops: CDR1 GTSNPN, CDR2 SVGIG (reference sequence). DNA of the CDR3: TGTGCCTGGACTAGCGGGGCAGAGACCCAGTACTTC. Translating gives CAWTSGAETQYF.

The rearrangement links TRBV25-1 to TRBJ1-4; possible D gene TRBD1, 6 bases. Trimming removed 6 bases from V and 8 bases from J, with 19 bases in between. This CDR3 spans 15 amino acids. The germline CDR1 and CDR2 sequences are MGHDK and SYGVNS. In DNA form, the CDR3 reads TGTGCCAGCAGCGCCCCAGGGGCAATAGGAGAAAAACTGTTTTTT. Translated, it gives CASSAPGAIGEKLFF.

The rearrangement joins TRBV30 to TRBJ2-5; 11 nucleotides line up with TRBD2. Judging by the DNA end, TRBJ2-7 fits better; the J call may be wrong. CDR1 is GTSNPN, CDR2 SVGIG, per germline (reference sequence). The CDR3 has 15 amino acids. The CDR3 DNA is TGTGCCTGGAGTCCTACTAGCGGGGGCTCCTACGAGCAGTACTTC. This translates into CAWSPTSGGSYEQYF.

This clone showed up many times. This chain uses TRBV4-1 with TRBJ1-1, with no clear D. This CDR3 has 16 amino acids. Per the germline V gene, CDR1 is MGHRA and CDR2 is YSYEKL. Trimming took 4 bases from V and 0 from J, leaving 15 bases between them. This CDR3 reads CASSRGGLVMNTEAFF. In nucleotides, the CDR3 is TGCGCCAGCAGCCGAGGAGGATTGGTAATGAACACTGAAGCTTTCTTT.

This chain joins TRBV15 and TRBJ1-5, with 8 bases that match TRBD1. Germline CDR1 reads LNHNV; CDR2 reads YYDKDF (reference sequence). Trimming cost V 8 bases and J 5 bases; bases outside gene matches: 5. The CDR3 runs 13 residues. CDR3 in DNA: TGTGCCACCCAAGGACAGGGAGATCAGCCCCAGCATTTT. It encodes CATQGQGDQPQHF.

This clone occurred once. This chain connects TRBV7-3 to TRBJ1-6, with 7 bases lining up with TRBD1. Unmatched junction bases numbered 10, after V lost 10 bases and J lost 7 bases. Germline V gives CDR1 SGHTA, CDR2 FQGTGA. This CDR3 contains 14 residues. CDR3 nucleotides: TGTGCCACTAAAAAACAGGGGACGAATTCACCCCTCCACTTT. It yields the protein CATKKQGTNSPLHF.